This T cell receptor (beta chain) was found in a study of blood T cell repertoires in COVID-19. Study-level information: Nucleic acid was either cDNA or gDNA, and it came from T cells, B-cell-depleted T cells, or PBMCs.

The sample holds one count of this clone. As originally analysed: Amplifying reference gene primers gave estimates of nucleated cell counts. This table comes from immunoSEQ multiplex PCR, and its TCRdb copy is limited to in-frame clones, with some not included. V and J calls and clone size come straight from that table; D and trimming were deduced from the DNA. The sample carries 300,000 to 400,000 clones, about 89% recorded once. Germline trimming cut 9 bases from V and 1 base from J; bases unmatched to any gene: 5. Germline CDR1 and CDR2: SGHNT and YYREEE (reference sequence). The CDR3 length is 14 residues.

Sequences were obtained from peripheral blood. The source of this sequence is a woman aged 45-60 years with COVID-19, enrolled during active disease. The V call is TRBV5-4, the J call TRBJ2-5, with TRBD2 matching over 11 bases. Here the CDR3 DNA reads TGTGCCATGACCGGGACTAGCGGCCAAGAGACCCAGTACTTC. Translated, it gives CAMTGTSGQETQYF.